This T cell receptor (beta chain) was observed in a study of post-analysis software for immune sequencing data. Looking at the study overall: Progressive-relapsing, secondary progressive and relapsing-remitting multiple sclerosis were among the disease courses included. Study results and caveats: Controls had lower frequencies than patients of about 5 TRBV segments, which included TRBV5-6, TRBV5-1 and TRBV20-1. Normalized Chao1 diversity was significantly reduced in patients versus controls.

This clonotype was seen a few times. Its antigen remains unknown. Unique molecular identifiers featured in each of the TCR beta cDNA libraries. From the PCR reads, TCRdb called clonotypes with MiXCR, one entry per CDR3 protein. The data contain around 500,000 distinct CDR3 sequences, around a third of them singletons. CDR3 size: 16 residues. CDR1 is SGHRS and CDR2 is YFSETQ in the germline V gene. Trimming stripped 0 bases from V and 0 bases from J, with 13 bases between. Sequenced input: blood. The origin of this receptor is a girl aged 2-17 years with multiple sclerosis. This chain links TRBV5-1 with TRBJ2-7; tentatively, D is TRBD1 or TRBD2 (5 bases each). As DNA, the CDR3 is TGCGCCAGCAGCTTGGCCGAGGGGCTACTCTCCTACGAGCAGTACTTC. Translation: CASSLAEGLLSYEQYF.